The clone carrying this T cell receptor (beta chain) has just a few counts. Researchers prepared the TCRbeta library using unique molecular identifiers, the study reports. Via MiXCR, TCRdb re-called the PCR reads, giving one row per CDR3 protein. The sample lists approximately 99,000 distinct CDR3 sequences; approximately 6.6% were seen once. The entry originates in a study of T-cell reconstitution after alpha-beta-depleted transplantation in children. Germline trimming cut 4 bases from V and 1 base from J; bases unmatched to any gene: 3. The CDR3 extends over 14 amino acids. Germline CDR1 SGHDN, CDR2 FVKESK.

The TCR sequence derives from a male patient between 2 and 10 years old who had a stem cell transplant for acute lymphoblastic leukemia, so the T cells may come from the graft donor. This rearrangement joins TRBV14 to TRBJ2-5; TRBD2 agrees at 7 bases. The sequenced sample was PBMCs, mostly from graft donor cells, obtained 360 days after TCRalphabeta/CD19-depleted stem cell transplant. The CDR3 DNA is TGTGCCAGCAGCCGTAGCGGGCTCCAAGAGACCCAGTACTTC. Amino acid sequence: CASSRSGLQETQYF.